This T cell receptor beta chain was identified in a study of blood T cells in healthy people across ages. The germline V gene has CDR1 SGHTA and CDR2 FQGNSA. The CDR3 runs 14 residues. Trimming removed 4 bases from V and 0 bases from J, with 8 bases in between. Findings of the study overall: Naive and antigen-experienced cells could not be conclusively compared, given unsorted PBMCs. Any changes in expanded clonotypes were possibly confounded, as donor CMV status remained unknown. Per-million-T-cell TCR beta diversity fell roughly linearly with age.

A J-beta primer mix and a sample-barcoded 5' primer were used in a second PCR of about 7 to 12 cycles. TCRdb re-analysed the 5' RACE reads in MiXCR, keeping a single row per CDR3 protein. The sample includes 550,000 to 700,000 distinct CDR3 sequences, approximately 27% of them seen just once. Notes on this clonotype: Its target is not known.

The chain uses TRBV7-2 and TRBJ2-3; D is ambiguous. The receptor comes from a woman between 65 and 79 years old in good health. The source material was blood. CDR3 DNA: TGTGCCAGCAGCTCGGATACTAGCACAGATACGCAGTATTTT. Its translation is CASSSDTSTDTQYF.